The entry that follows covers one T cell receptor beta chain sequence. The antigen is not known. The entry originates in a study of graft-versus-host responses after intestinal transplantation. The repertoire was sequenced with immunoSEQ multiplex PCR; TCRdb's copy has only in-frame clones and lacks some. The sample yields around 100,000 clones, approximately 93% seen once. Sequenced material: unstimulated CD8+ T cells sorted from spleen or lymph node cells, taken before transplant. The receptor's source is a human donor who was the organ donor for an intestinal transplant.

The CDR3 DNA is TGTGCCAGCAGCTTAAGGGGCGGGATCGGGTACGAGCAGTACTTC. It translates to CASSLRGGIGYEQYF. This sequence joins TRBV7-3 and TRBJ2-7, with D tentatively TRBD2 (6 bases). The CDR3 contains 15 residues. V shed 1 base and J shed 4 bases, with 14 bases lying between them. The germline V gene has CDR1 SGHTA and CDR2 FQGTGA.